A single sample is the source of the 18 T cell receptor beta chains below, sequenced in a study of blood T cell repertoires in COVID-19. Sequenced by immunoSEQ multiplex PCR; TCRdb stores in-frame clones only, minus some. Among 60,000 to 65,000 clones, 65% to 80% were seen once, and the ten largest hold 20%. Source material: peripheral blood. Every receptor here comes from a woman older than 75 with active or convalescent COVID-19.

This sequence joins TRBV19 and TRBJ2-1; TRBD2 agrees at 9 bases. V lost 7 bases and J lost 7; bases outside the gene matches: 11. CDR3 size: 15 residues. Germline V gene lookup returns CDR1 LNHDA and CDR2 SQIVND (reference sequence). CDR3 DNA: TGTGCCAGTATCCGGCGGGGGGGCTCGAGGAATGAGCAGTTCTTC. It specifies CASIRRGGSRNEQFF.

The V call is TRBV6-2 or TRBV6-3, the J call TRBJ2-7; 11 bases are shared with TRBD2. The CDR3 loop spans 15 amino acids. Germline CDR1 and CDR2: MNHEY and SVGEGT. The J segment lost 3 bases and the V segment lost 5 bases, leaving 6 bases of the junction unmatched. The DNA of the CDR3 is TGTGCCAGCAGTATTCTAGCGGGGGGACTCTACGAGCAGTACTTC. Translating gives CASSILAGGLYEQYF.

The rearrangement links TRBV24-1 to TRBJ2-2, with TRBD1 matching 8 bases. The V gene end was trimmed by 3 bases and the J gene end by 2 bases; junction bases not matched to a gene: 4. Germline V CDR1 and CDR2: KGHDR, SFDVKD. The CDR3 length is 16 residues. CDR3 DNA: TGTGCCACCAGTGATACAGGACAGGGAAACACCGGGGAGCTGTTTTTT. It translates to CATSDTGQGNTGELFF.

Only a few counts were recorded for this clone. The J gene is TRBJ1-4, the V gene TRBV28; 8 positions match TRBD1. V was pared by 6 bases and J by 4 bases, with 7 bases of the junction left unmatched. Germline CDR1 reads MDHEN; CDR2 reads SYDVKM. This CDR3 contains 15 residues. This chain's CDR3 is CASRYRQGNNEKLFF. CDR3 nucleotide sequence: TGTGCCAGCAGATACCGACAGGGGAATAATGAAAAACTGTTTTTT.

V gene TRBV24-1 combines with J gene TRBJ1-4; maybe TRBD1 (5 bases). V was shortened by 1 base and J by 0 bases, with 23 bases between the two germline ends. This CDR3 has 21 amino acids. Germline V lookup: CDR1 KGHDR, CDR2 SFDVKD. CDR3 sequence (DNA): TGTGCCACCAGTGATTTTTCCAGGGTGTCCGGGTGGAGTTCAACTAATGAAAAACTGTTTTTT. It is translated as CATSDFSRVSGWSSTNEKLFF.

The rearrangement joins TRBV10-3 to TRBJ1-1; D perhaps matches TRBD1 (5 bases). Germline V CDR1 and CDR2: ENHRY, SYGVKD. The CDR3 sequence is 17 residues long. Trimming stripped 6 bases from V and 3 bases from J, with 23 bases between. As DNA, the CDR3 is TGTGCCATCAGGACGGGGGGATTAAACCTCCGGTACACTGAAGCTTTCTTT. Protein: CAIRTGGLNLRYTEAFF.

The chain couples TRBV4-1 to TRBJ2-4, with 9 bases that match TRBD2. Germline trimming cut 0 bases from V and 0 bases from J; bases unmatched to any gene: 6. Germline V CDR1 and CDR2: MGHRA, YSYEKL. The CDR3 consists of 18 residues. The DNA of the CDR3 is TGCGCCAGCAGCCAAGAAATGGGAGCGGGGGGAGCCAAAAACATTCAGTACTTC. This gives the protein CASSQEMGAGGAKNIQYF.

This sequence joins TRBV27 and TRBJ2-7, with D possibly matching TRBD2 (6 bases). Germline assignment: CDR1 MNHEY and CDR2 SMNVEV (reference sequence). The length of the CDR3 is 13 residues. Trimming took 8 bases from V and 2 from J, leaving 13 bases between them. The CDR3 spells CASLRRDAYEQYF. The CDR3 bases are TGTGCCAGCCTCCGGAGGGATGCCTACGAGCAGTACTTC.

The chain joins TRBV6-5 to TRBJ2-2; D possibly corresponds to TRBD1 (6 bases). Germline-derived CDR1 and CDR2 are MNHEY and SVGAGI. Trimming stripped 11 bases from V and 2 bases from J, with 18 bases between. The CDR3 runs to 15 residues. The CDR3 nucleotides are TGTGCCGGAACTACAGGACAGATAAACACCGGGGAGCTGTTTTTT. Translation gives CAGTTGQINTGELFF.

The sample holds one count of this clone. V and J are TRBV27 and TRBJ1-3; unclear D gene. There are 17 residues in the CDR3. Trimming pared 5 bases from V and 0 bases from J, leaving 17 bases between. Germline values: CDR1 MNHEY, CDR2 SMNVEV (reference sequence). CDR3 DNA sequence: TGTGCCAGCAGTCCTACCACCCGGGTCCTCTCTGGAAACACCATATATTTT. This codes for CASSPTTRVLSGNTIYF.

This chain joins TRBV5-1 and TRBJ1-2, with D unresolved. Trimming shortened V by 0 bases and J by 8 bases, and 11 bases separated the two germline ends. The CDR3 extends over 13 amino acids. The germline V gene encodes CDR1 SGHRS and CDR2 YFSETQ. Here the CDR3 DNA reads TGCGCCAGCAGCTTGGGCGGGTCTCGAGGCTACACCTTC. It yields the protein CASSLGGSRGYTF.

The rearrangement joins TRBV6-1 to TRBJ1-2; 7 bases line up with TRBD1. Trimming took 0 bases from V and 7 from J; bases not matched to a gene: 8. Germline V gene sequence: CDR1 MNHNS, CDR2 SASEGT. The CDR3 spans 15 residues. The CDR3 DNA reads TGTGCCAGCAGTGAAGCGTCGTTACAGGGGTTTGGCTACACCTTC. Protein product: CASSEASLQGFGYTF.

The chain links TRBV5-1 to TRBJ2-1; 7 bases align to TRBD2. The germline gives CDR1 SGHRS, CDR2 YFSETQ. The CDR3 runs to 13 residues. The junction had 8 bases not matched to a gene; V was cut back by 4 bases and J by 10 bases. The CDR3: CASSRERGGEQFF. For the CDR3, the DNA is TGCGCCAGCAGCAGAGAGCGGGGTGGAGAGCAGTTCTTC.

The chain combines TRBV19 with TRBJ2-5; 10 bases are shared with TRBD2. This CDR3 has 16 amino acids. Germline V gives CDR1 LNHDA, CDR2 SQIVND (reference sequence). V dropped 4 bases and J dropped 4; count of bases not matched to a gene: 9. The CDR3 region is CASSTLGLASRETQYF. CDR3 DNA: TGTGCCAGTAGTACCCTGGGACTAGCGAGCCGAGAGACCCAGTACTTC. Based on the CDR3 plus reference TRBV19 and TRBJ2-5, the full variable domain is DGGITQSPKYLFRKEGQNVTLSCEQNLNHDAMYWYRQDPGQGLRLIYYSQIVNDFQKGDIAEGYSVSREKKESFPLTVTSAQKNPTAFYLCASSTLGLASRETQYFGPGTRLLVL.

The genes are TRBV2 and TRBJ2-5, with no clear D. The V and J ends lost 2 bases and 4 bases respectively, with 11 bases between them. The CDR3 runs to 14 residues. The V gene's germline CDR1 is SNHLY and CDR2 FYNNEI. The CDR3 region has the DNA TGTGCCAGCAGTGAAAACCAGCCGGGAGAGACCCAGTACTTC. Amino acid sequence: CASSENQPGETQYF. The whole variable domain, filled in from reference TRBV2 and TRBJ2-5, reads EPEVTQTPSHQVTQMGQEVILRCVPISNHLYFYWYRQILGQKVEFLVSFYNNEISEKSEIFDDQFSVERPDGSNFTLKIRSTKLEDSAMYFCASSENQPGETQYFGPGTRLLVL.

The chain carries TRBV19 and TRBJ1-5; 7 bases align to TRBD1. CDR3 length equals 15 residues. Trimming at V came to 7 bases and at J to 5 bases, leaving 11 bases not matched to a gene. Germline V gives CDR1 LNHDA, CDR2 SQIVND (reference sequence). The CDR3 DNA is TGTGCCAGTACCCTTCGACAGGGTGCAGATCAGCCCCAGCATTTT. Residues: CASTLRQGADQPQHF.

This chain joins TRBV5-5 and TRBJ1-1, with a weak D call TRBD1 (5 bases). This CDR3 has 13 residues. V lost 3 bases and J 8 bases, leaving 14 bases between the germline ends. Looked up from germline, CDR1 is SGHKS and CDR2 is YYEKEE (reference sequence). The CDR3 is CASSYNGATEAFF. The DNA of the CDR3 is TGTGCCAGCAGCTACAATGGGGCGACAGAAGCTTTCTTT.

This clone has just a few counts. This chain uses TRBV19 with TRBJ2-4; weak D call: TRBD2 (7 bases). V gave up 9 bases and J gave up 2 bases, with 17 bases separating them. Germline values: CDR1 LNHDA, CDR2 SQIVND (reference sequence). This CDR3 is built from 15 residues. CDR3 coding DNA: TGTGCCAGCGGTACAGGGAGGGTGACCAAAAACATTCAGTACTTC. It codes for CASGTGRVTKNIQYF.